This T cell receptor beta chain was recorded in a study of Graves' ophthalmopathy and Graves' hyperthyroidism. Clinical symptoms, serum thyroxine, TRAb, thyroid ultrasound and orbital computed tomography were relied on for diagnosis. CDR1 is KGHDR and CDR2 is SFDVKD in the germline V gene. The length of the CDR3 is 19 residues. Losses at the gene ends were 2 bases for V and 0 bases for J; bases not matched to a gene: 13. This clonotype was found a few times. Investigators amplified TCR beta CDR3 regions from RNA transcripts. The first round was an RT-PCR with HTBI primers, and the second round was a multiplex PCR. One entry per CDR3 protein, called by TCRdb with MiXCR from the multiplex PCR reads. The sample comprises some 1.1 million distinct CDR3 sequences, roughly two fifths of which are singletons, and 8.5% to 14% rests with the top ten.

Specimen: peripheral blood or thyroid tissue (not recorded which). This receptor was taken from an adult man with Graves' hyperthyroidism. The rearrangement links TRBV24-1 to TRBJ2-5; TRBD1 matches at 8 bases. This CDR3 is CATSDSGTGWVGNQETQYF. The CDR3 DNA is TGTGCCACCAGTGATTCCGGGACAGGTTGGGTCGGGAACCAAGAGACCCAGTACTTC.